These 22 T cell receptor beta chains came from one sample sequenced in a study of cytomegalovirus exposure and HLA in healthy donors. The data were produced by immunoSEQ multiplex PCR, yet TCRdb's version contains in-frame clones alone and is incomplete. The data show under 250,000 clones, with over 80% seen just once and roughly 5.5% held by the top ten. Sequenced input: PBMCs. These receptors all come from a woman younger than 35 in good health and CMV-seronegative.

This chain links TRBV2 with TRBJ1-1, with 8 nucleotides matching TRBD1. V was clipped by 7 bases and J by 1 base; unmatched bases: 5. This CDR3 comprises 14 residues. Germline lookup yields CDR1 SNHLY and CDR2 FYNNEI. Here the CDR3 DNA reads TGTGCCAGCATTCAGGGGGCGAGGAACACTGAAGCTTTCTTT. This encodes CASIQGARNTEAFF.

The chain links TRBV2 to TRBJ1-1, with D unresolved. From germline, CDR1 is SNHLY and CDR2 FYNNEI. The CDR3 loop spans 13 amino acids. V lost 3 bases and J lost 8, with 13 bases in between. The CDR3 nucleotides read TGTGCCAGCAGTGACGATAGTGCCGACGAAGCTTTCTTT. This translates into CASSDDSADEAFF.

This clone was counted between two and nine times. The same CDR3 also results from other DNA sequences found in this sample. The chain is built from TRBV18 and TRBJ2-1, with D perhaps matching TRBD1 (5 bases). Trimming took 3 bases from V and 0 from J, leaving 12 bases between them. CDR1 and CDR2 from the germline V gene are KGHSH and LQKENI. CDR3 length equals 16 residues. The CDR3 nucleotides are TGTGCCAGCTCACCGGGGTCCCAGGGCTCCTACAATGAGCAGTTCTTC. It codes for CASSPGSQGSYNEQFF.

In the case of this clone: In the same sample, other DNA sequences code for this CDR3. This sequence joins TRBV28 and TRBJ2-5; D is ambiguous. V lost 6 bases and J lost 5, with 7 bases in between. Per the germline V gene, CDR1 is MDHEN and CDR2 is SYDVKM. The CDR3 contains 11 residues. CDR3 nucleotides: TGTGCCAGCAGCCCTCGGGAGACCCAGTACTTC. As protein: CASSPRETQYF.

The chain couples TRBV27 to TRBJ1-4; tentative D call: TRBD1 (5 bases). Trimming removed 7 bases from V and 8 bases from J, with 14 bases in between. CDR1 and CDR2 from the germline V gene are MNHEY and SMNVEV (reference sequence). The CDR3 sequence is 13 residues long. The CDR3 DNA reads TGTGCCAGCACTTGGAGGGGTGGCGAAAAACTGTTTTTT. Protein product: CASTWRGGEKLFF.

The chain's CDR3 is CASTLGTDTQYF. For the CDR3, the DNA is TGTGCCAGCACCTTAGGCACAGATACGCAGTATTTT. The chain couples TRBV6-1 to TRBJ2-3; D ambiguous. The CDR3 spans 12 residues. Germline CDR1 reads MNHNS; CDR2 reads SASEGT. V was shortened by 7 bases and J by 1 base, with 6 bases between the two germline ends.

The V gene is TRBV19, the J gene TRBJ1-5; tentative D call: TRBD1 (6 bases). CDR1 and CDR2 (germline): LNHDA, SQIVND (reference sequence). The CDR3 runs to 13 residues. With 10 bases removed from V and 4 bases from J, the gap between germline ends came to 14 bases. CDR3 coding DNA: TGTGCCACAGGACAGCAGAAAAATCAGCCCCAGCATTTT. Translation gives CATGQQKNQPQHF.

This rearrangement joins TRBV2 to TRBJ2-5; the D gene is possibly TRBD2 (5 bases). Trimming pared 7 bases from V and 5 bases from J, leaving 14 bases between. The CDR3 is 13 residues long. Per the germline V gene, CDR1 is SNHLY and CDR2 is FYNNEI. CDR3 DNA: TGTGCCAGCACCCCACTTGAGCGGGAGACCCAGTACTTC. It specifies CASTPLERETQYF.

The chain combines TRBV30 with TRBJ1-6; D is unresolved. Per the germline V gene, CDR1 is GTSNPN and CDR2 is SVGIG (reference sequence). The V gene lost 5 bases and the J gene lost 0 bases, with 14 bases spanning the gap. The CDR3 totals 16 residues. CDR3 DNA sequence: TGTGCCTGGTCGTGGGGATTGAGCTCCTATAATTCACCCCTCCACTTT. This encodes CAWSWGLSSYNSPLHF. The full variable domain, rest sourced from reference TRBV30 and TRBJ1-6, is SQTIHQWPATLVQPVGSPLSLECTVEGTSNPNLYWYRQAAGRGLQLLFYSVGIGQISSEVPQNLSASRPQDRQFILSSKKLLLSDSGFYLCAWSWGLSSYNSPLHFGNGTRLTVT.

The chain joins TRBV5-1 to TRBJ2-7, with TRBD1 identical over 7 bases. The V gene's germline CDR1 is SGHRS and CDR2 YFSETQ. V shed 7 bases and J 0 bases; nucleotides not matched to a gene: 7. The CDR3 consists of 14 residues. The CDR3 is CASSGQDPSYEQYF. The CDR3 DNA reads as TGCGCCAGCTCCGGACAGGACCCCTCCTACGAGCAGTACTTC.

This chain links TRBV27 with TRBJ2-1; TRBD2 agrees at 9 bases. This CDR3 region has 15 residues. In germline, CDR1 is MNHEY, CDR2 SMNVEV (reference sequence). Unmatched junction bases numbered 7, after V lost 5 bases and J lost 5 bases. CDR3 residues: CASSPLAGTDNEQFF. In nucleotides, the CDR3 is TGTGCCAGCAGTCCGCTAGCGGGGACCGACAATGAGCAGTTCTTC.

The chain employs TRBV2 and TRBJ2-1, with D unclear. This CDR3 contains 13 residues. The V and J ends lost 1 base and 5 bases respectively, with 6 bases between them. CDR1 SNHLY and CDR2 FYNNEI come from the germline V gene. The CDR3 protein is CASSEDQNNEQFF. The CDR3 DNA sequence: TGTGCCAGCAGTGAAGACCAGAACAATGAGCAGTTCTTC. The full variable domain, with the rest looked up from reference TRBV2 and TRBJ2-1, is EPEVTQTPSHQVTQMGQEVILRCVPISNHLYFYWYRQILGQKVEFLVSFYNNEISEKSEIFDDQFSVERPDGSNFTLKIRSTKLEDSAMYFCASSEDQNNEQFFGPGTRLTVL.

V is TRBV27 and J is TRBJ2-2; D might be TRBD1 or TRBD2, each matching 6 bases. The CDR3 extends over 15 amino acids. V shed 5 bases and J shed 3 bases, with 13 bases lying between them. Germline V gene lookup returns CDR1 MNHEY and CDR2 SMNVEV (reference sequence). CDR3 loop: CASSTYREDTGELFF. For the CDR3, the DNA is TGTGCCAGCAGTACCTACAGGGAGGACACCGGGGAGCTGTTTTTT.

The chain links TRBV7-3 to TRBJ1-1; D may be TRBD1 (5 bases). This CDR3 is 16 amino acids long. Between the trimmed V and J ends, which lost 8 bases and 2 bases, there was a span of 21 bases. The V gene's germline CDR1 is SGHTA and CDR2 FQGTGA. The CDR3 sequence is CASSPASGGANTEAFF. CDR3 sequence (DNA): TGTGCCAGCTCACCCGCGTCCGGAGGGGCCAACACTGAAGCTTTCTTT. Filled out from reference TRBV7-3 and TRBJ1-1, the complete variable domain reads GAGVSQTPSNKVTEKGKYVELRCDPISGHTALYWYRQSLGQGPEFLIYFQGTGAADDSGLPNDRFFAVRPEGSVSTLKIQRTERGDSAVYLCASSPASGGANTEAFFGQGTRLTVV.

This chain connects TRBV19 to TRBJ2-5; the match to TRBD1 covers 8 bases. CDR1 is LNHDA, CDR2 SQIVND, per germline (reference sequence). This CDR3 is 15 amino acids long. V dropped 6 bases and J dropped 5; count of bases not matched to a gene: 11. The CDR3 DNA is TGTGCCAGTAGGAATCAGGGGGCGCCCCGGGAGACCCAGTACTTC. Amino acids: CASRNQGAPRETQYF. Based on the CDR3 plus reference TRBV19 and TRBJ2-5, the full variable domain is DGGITQSPKYLFRKEGQNVTLSCEQNLNHDAMYWYRQDPGQGLRLIYYSQIVNDFQKGDIAEGYSVSREKKESFPLTVTSAQKNPTAFYLCASRNQGAPRETQYFGPGTRLLVL.

The genes are TRBV6-5 and TRBJ1-1; possibly TRBD1 for D (5 bases). The CDR3 consists of 12 residues. The germline V gene has CDR1 MNHEY and CDR2 SVGAGI. Between the trimmed V and J ends, which lost 7 bases and 3 bases, there was a span of 9 bases. In nucleotides, the CDR3 is TGTGCCAGCAAAGGGGAATACACTGAAGCTTTCTTT. Translating it yields CASKGEYTEAFF.

This sequence joins TRBV10-3 and TRBJ1-2, with unresolved D. This CDR3 spans 16 amino acids. Germline CDR1 and CDR2: ENHRY and SYGVKD. V lost 1 base, J lost 0 bases, and 12 bases lay in between. The CDR3 loop reads CAISEFGRNTNYGYTF. CDR3 bases: TGTGCCATCAGTGAGTTTGGACGGAACACTAACTATGGCTACACCTTC.

The chain recombines TRBV6-1 with TRBJ1-2; no clear D gene. Germline CDR1 is MNHNS and CDR2 is SASEGT. The V and J ends lost 5 bases and 4 bases respectively, with 11 bases between them. The CDR3 has 13 residues. The CDR3 region is CASSHRGIYGYTF. For the CDR3, the DNA is TGTGCCAGCAGTCACAGAGGAATCTATGGCTACACCTTC.

This chain links TRBV18 with TRBJ1-3; the D is unclear. Germline lookup yields CDR1 KGHSH and CDR2 LQKENI. The CDR3 has 15 residues. V was cut by 3 bases and J by 0 bases, with 9 bases left in between. The CDR3 region is CASSPEVVSGNTIYF. The DNA for the CDR3 is TGTGCCAGCTCACCCGAAGTTGTCTCTGGAAACACCATATATTTT. The variable domain in full, completed from reference TRBV18 and TRBJ1-3, reads NAGVMQNPRHLVRRRGQEARLRCSPMKGHSHVYWYRQLPEEGLKFMVYLQKENIIDESGMPKERFSAEFPKEGPSILRIQQVVRGDSAAYFCASSPEVVSGNTIYFGEGSWLTVV.

This clone was seen more than once but under ten times. The chain is built from TRBV5-1 and TRBJ2-5, with TRBD1 identical over 10 bases. V lost 0 bases and J lost 4; bases outside the gene matches: 3. This CDR3 is built from 15 residues. The V gene's germline CDR1 is SGHRS and CDR2 YFSETQ. CDR3 residues: CASSLGRDRGETQYF. In DNA, the CDR3 is TGCGCCAGCAGCTTGGGAAGGGACAGGGGAGAGACCCAGTACTTC.

The J gene is TRBJ1-2, the V gene TRBV6-6; tentative D call: TRBD1 (5 bases). With 2 bases removed from V and 6 bases from J, the gap between germline ends came to 10 bases. Germline V gene sequence: CDR1 MNHNY, CDR2 SVGAGI (reference sequence). This CDR3 spans 13 amino acids. DNA for the CDR3: TGTGCCAGCAGTTACGGAGGGGAGGATGGCTACACCTTC. Protein sequence: CASSYGGEDGYTF.

The chain links TRBV10-3 to TRBJ2-7, with 10 bases aligning to TRBD2. This CDR3 region has 16 residues. Germline loops: CDR1 ENHRY, CDR2 SYGVKD. J gave up 2 bases and V 3 bases, and 7 bases lay outside the gene matches. The CDR3 DNA reads as TGTGCCATCAGTGAAGGCAGCGGGAGGGCCGCCTACGAGCAGTACTTC. It codes for CAISEGSGRAAYEQYF.